This T cell receptor beta chain was sequenced during a study of blood T cell repertoires in COVID-19. Measured with immunoSEQ multiplex PCR; TCRdb has only the in-frame clones, and not every one. The top ten clones hold around an eighth of a sample with 150,000 or so clones, more than 80% of them seen once. From germline, CDR1 is KGHDR and CDR2 SFDVKD. Between the trimmed V and J ends, which lost 5 bases and 4 bases, there was a span of 16 bases. The CDR3 is 15 amino acids. The TCR sequence derives from a man aged 18-30 years with COVID-19, enrolled during active disease. Material: peripheral blood. The V call is TRBV24-1, the J call TRBJ1-1; a weak D match, TRBD1 (6 bases). For the CDR3, the DNA is TGTGCCACCAGTGCCGTGACAGGAGGCGTCACTGAAGCTTTCTTT. Its translation: CATSAVTGGVTEAFF.